This T cell receptor beta chain was recovered during a study of control samples from healthy donors and cancer patients. V shed 4 bases, J shed 3 bases, and the junction held 8 bases outside the gene matches. The length of the CDR3 is 15 residues. CDR1 is LNHDA and CDR2 is SQIVND in the germline V gene (reference sequence). TCRdb's table, derived via immunoSEQ multiplex PCR, lists solely in-frame clones and lacks some. The table lists 150,000 to 200,000 clones, roughly 94% of them singletons. The receptor was isolated from a woman aged 40 to 50 in good health. This chain links TRBV19 with TRBJ2-7, with 8 bases aligning to TRBD1. The sequencing input was blood. The CDR3 bases are TGTGCCAGTAGTAACCGGGACAGGAGGATCTACGAGCAGTACTTC. It encodes CASSNRDRRIYEQYF.